The rows below give T cell receptor beta chains drawn from one sample of a study of identical twins. MiXCR, applied by TCRdb to the 5' RACE reads, yields one record per CDR3 protein. The data contain 1.5 million to 2 million distinct CDR3 sequences, 32% of them singletons. The sequencing input was cord blood. These receptors were collected from a newborn girl in good health. The CDR3 runs from the conserved cysteine through the conserved F or W. The order of the fields is V gene, J gene, CDR3 protein.

v_call: TRBV6-2/TRBV6-3; j_call: TRBJ2-4; cdr3_aa: CASSTGQGVDIQYF
v_call: TRBV5-8; j_call: -; cdr3_aa: CASSLPLKTETQYF
v_call: TRBV6-5; j_call: TRBJ1-5; cdr3_aa: CASSYLYNQPQHF
v_call: TRBV12-3/TRBV12-4; j_call: TRBJ1-6; cdr3_aa: CASSLFMGQRLYNSPLHF
v_call: TRBV20-1; j_call: TRBJ2-1; cdr3_aa: CSARALQATYNEQFF
v_call: TRBV3-1; j_call: TRBJ2-1; cdr3_aa: CASSQGLANEQFF
v_call: TRBV15; j_call: TRBJ2-4; cdr3_aa: CATSSRLAKNIQYF
v_call: TRBV7-8; j_call: TRBJ2-3; cdr3_aa: CASSLGDRGRGADTQYF
v_call: TRBV12-3/TRBV12-4; j_call: TRBJ2-7; cdr3_aa: CASSISGISYEQYF
v_call: TRBV13; j_call: TRBJ1-1; cdr3_aa: CASSLRATLNTEAFF
v_call: TRBV20-1; j_call: TRBJ2-7; cdr3_aa: CSATKRGAAYEQYF
v_call: TRBV3-1; j_call: TRBJ1-2; cdr3_aa: CASSPGRTYGYTF
v_call: TRBV7-2; j_call: TRBJ1-1; cdr3_aa: CASSLVQGLDTEAFF
v_call: TRBV12-3/TRBV12-4; j_call: -; cdr3_aa: CASSLRWDSFYEQYF
v_call: TRBV10-3; j_call: TRBJ2-5; cdr3_aa: CAISGTLAGKETQYF
v_call: TRBV3-1; j_call: -; cdr3_aa: CASSQEAGGGETQYF
v_call: TRBV28; j_call: TRBJ1-2; cdr3_aa: CASSPRNRGSNYGYTF
v_call: TRBV12-3/TRBV12-4; j_call: TRBJ1-1; cdr3_aa: CASSGTVYTEAFF
v_call: TRBV4-1; j_call: TRBJ1-1; cdr3_aa: CASSLKPRGMNTEAFF
v_call: TRBV20-1; j_call: TRBJ1-4; cdr3_aa: CSAQGTHKKLFF
v_call: TRBV7-2; j_call: TRBJ2-1; cdr3_aa: CASRLTVEQFF
v_call: TRBV6-1; j_call: TRBJ2-3; cdr3_aa: CAAGHTDTQYF
v_call: TRBV14; j_call: TRBJ2-1; cdr3_aa: CASSQDGGQGQFF
v_call: TRBV20-1; j_call: -; cdr3_aa: CGARASTSGSLETQYF
v_call: TRBV20-1; j_call: TRBJ2-7; cdr3_aa: CSAKESDYEQYF
v_call: TRBV9; j_call: -; cdr3_aa: CASSTTSGTSYNEQYF
v_call: TRBV6-6; j_call: TRBJ2-2; cdr3_aa: CASITSSSGNTGELFF
v_call: TRBV19; j_call: TRBJ1-2; cdr3_aa: CASLPGGAGVYGYTF
v_call: TRBV5-4; j_call: TRBJ2-7; cdr3_aa: CASSTKRAPYEQYF
v_call: TRBV2; j_call: TRBJ2-5; cdr3_aa: CASRAIQETQYF
v_call: TRBV2; j_call: TRBJ2-7; cdr3_aa: CASRLDGGSGAYEQYF
v_call: TRBV4-1; j_call: TRBJ1-1; cdr3_aa: CASSPVGTYTEAFF
v_call: TRBV7-2; j_call: TRBJ1-1; cdr3_aa: CASSSDRGQPNTEAFF
v_call: TRBV10-3; j_call: TRBJ2-3; cdr3_aa: CAISDPGLAGGTDTQYF
v_call: TRBV27; j_call: TRBJ2-2; cdr3_aa: CASSSPTGENTGELFF
v_call: TRBV6-5; j_call: TRBJ2-5; cdr3_aa: CASSYLSGLQETQYF
v_call: TRBV6-5; j_call: TRBJ1-2; cdr3_aa: CASSYSNGRRDRGQEAYGYTF
v_call: TRBV20-1; j_call: TRBJ2-1; cdr3_aa: CSARGLAGGRTYNEQFF
v_call: TRBV21-1; j_call: TRBJ1-4; cdr3_aa: CASSKRGDRRGANEKLFF
v_call: TRBV12-3/TRBV12-4; j_call: TRBJ2-3; cdr3_aa: CASSPGLAGGGERDTQYF
v_call: TRBV20-1; j_call: TRBJ2-4; cdr3_aa: CSASNPVQQYF
v_call: TRBV10-3; j_call: TRBJ2-2; cdr3_aa: CAISEWSGPNTGELFF
v_call: TRBV5-1; j_call: TRBJ2-6; cdr3_aa: CASSLEVGGHSGANVLTF
v_call: TRBV10-3; j_call: TRBJ2-5; cdr3_aa: CAISDFNSPRMNEQYF
v_call: TRBV20-1; j_call: TRBJ2-5; cdr3_aa: CSASPELAQTGETQYF
v_call: TRBV28; j_call: TRBJ2-7; cdr3_aa: CASSLRAGDKEQYF
v_call: TRBV19; j_call: TRBJ2-1; cdr3_aa: CASSIAGIEQFF
v_call: TRBV16; j_call: TRBJ1-3; cdr3_aa: CASSREAGNTIYF
v_call: TRBV28; j_call: TRBJ1-4; cdr3_aa: CASSLTRTNEKLFF
v_call: TRBV5-1; j_call: TRBJ2-5; cdr3_aa: CASSLVPRLEGEQYF
v_call: TRBV29-1; j_call: TRBJ1-2; cdr3_aa: CSVSGPRYGYTF
v_call: TRBV20-1; j_call: TRBJ2-1; cdr3_aa: CSAVRGGPYNEQFF
v_call: TRBV3-1; j_call: TRBJ2-7; cdr3_aa: CASSQGAGVEQYF
v_call: TRBV29-1; j_call: TRBJ2-1; cdr3_aa: CSYEGGRGVGEQFF
v_call: TRBV20-1; j_call: TRBJ1-4; cdr3_aa: CSAPDYRGRRSNEKLSF
v_call: TRBV5-1; j_call: TRBJ1-1; cdr3_aa: CASSLWLAGGNTEAFF
v_call: TRBV10-3; j_call: TRBJ1-6; cdr3_aa: CAISDKEGNSPLHF
v_call: TRBV6-6; j_call: TRBJ1-2; cdr3_aa: CASSSQDSPNYGYTF
v_call: TRBV28; j_call: TRBJ1-2; cdr3_aa: CASSFSWDRGKRGYTF
v_call: TRBV12-3/TRBV12-4; j_call: TRBJ2-7; cdr3_aa: CASRPTEGGYEQYF